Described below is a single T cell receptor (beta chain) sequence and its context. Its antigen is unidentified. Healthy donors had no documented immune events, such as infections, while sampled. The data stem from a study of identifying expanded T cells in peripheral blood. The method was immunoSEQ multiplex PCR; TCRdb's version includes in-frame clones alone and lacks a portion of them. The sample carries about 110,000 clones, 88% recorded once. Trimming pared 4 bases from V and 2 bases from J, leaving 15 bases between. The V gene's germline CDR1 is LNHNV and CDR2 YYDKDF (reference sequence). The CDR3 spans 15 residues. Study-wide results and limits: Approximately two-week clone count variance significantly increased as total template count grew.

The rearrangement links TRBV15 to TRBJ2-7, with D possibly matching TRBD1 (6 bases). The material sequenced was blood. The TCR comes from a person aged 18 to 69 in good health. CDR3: CATSKEGDRPYEQYF. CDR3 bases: TGTGCCACCAGCAAAGAGGGGGACCGTCCCTACGAGCAGTACTTC.